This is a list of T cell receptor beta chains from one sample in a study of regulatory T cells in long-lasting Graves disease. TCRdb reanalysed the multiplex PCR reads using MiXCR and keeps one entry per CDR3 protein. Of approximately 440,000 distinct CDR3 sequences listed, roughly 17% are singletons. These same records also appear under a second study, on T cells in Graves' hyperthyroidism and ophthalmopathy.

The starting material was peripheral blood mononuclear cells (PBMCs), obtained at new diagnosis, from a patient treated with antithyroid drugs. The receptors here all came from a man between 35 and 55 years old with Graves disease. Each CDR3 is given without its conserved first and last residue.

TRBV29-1 SGSTPNYGYT
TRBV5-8 ASSAVTGAEETQY
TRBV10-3 AITRTSGSQTDTQY
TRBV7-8 ASSLVFGHLPYEQY
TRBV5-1 ASSLATTGGGYGYT
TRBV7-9 ASSYSNTEAF
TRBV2 ASSVADTEAF
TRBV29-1 SVESGNEQF
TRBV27 ASSLGGLGLNEQY
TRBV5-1 ASSLFSNERQS
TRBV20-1 SALREGWGKLF
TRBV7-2 ASSTDRAGIYAQY
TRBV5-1 ASSYQGLQETQY
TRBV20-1 SATGLAAVRLNEQF
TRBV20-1 SAREDRGSGNTIY
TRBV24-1 ATSDLRVGTAYNSPLH
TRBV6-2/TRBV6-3 ASTHGGANTEAF
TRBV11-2 ASSLDRSRELF
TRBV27 ASRGASGSEQY
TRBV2 ASRISGRGAGELF
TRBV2 ASTRQGVTYEQY
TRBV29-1 SPPEGPGSSSNYEQY
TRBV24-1 ATAPDREGRNEQF
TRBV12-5 ASGPRGGLSTGELF
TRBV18 ASSPSSRGYT